Detailed here is one T cell receptor (beta chain). TCRdb keeps only in-frame clones here, not all; method: immunoSEQ multiplex PCR. The top ten clones hold more than 0.1% of a sample with roughly 2 million clones, 85% to 95% of them seen once. The V end was cut by 5 bases, the J end by 0 bases, with 7 bases between. This CDR3 contains 14 residues. Germline loops: CDR1 MNHNY, CDR2 SVGAGI (reference sequence). These data come from a study of shared clonotypes between healthy human individuals. The sequence was collected from a man between 18 and 35 years old in good health. The specimen sequenced was naive CD4+ T cells sorted from blood. Subset described: CD45RA+ positively selected. This chain connects TRBV6-6 to TRBJ2-2; D remains unclear. This CDR3 reads CASSQASNTGELFF. CDR3 nucleotides: TGTGCCAGCAGTCAGGCATCGAACACCGGGGAGCTGTTTTTT.